This record looks at one T cell receptor beta chain sequence and its context. CD4+ T cells from unexposed donors were obtained before the COVID-19 pandemic (2011-2018). The data derive from a study of CD4 T cells in relation to SARS-CoV-2 and coronaviruses. Deep TCR-beta sequencing used DNA from uncultured naive and memory CD4+ T cells. The method was immunoSEQ multiplex PCR; TCRdb's version includes in-frame clones alone and lacks a portion of them. The sample lists approximately 64,000 clones, less than 95% occurring once. This CDR3 comprises 15 residues. Looked up from germline, CDR1 is SGDLS and CDR2 is YYNGEE. The ends were cut back, 3 bases at V and 1 base at J, with 10 bases in the middle.

Material: naive CD4+ T cells from PBMCs. Subset of the sample: naive CD4+ T cells isolated by negative enrichment. The TCR originated in a human donor in good health. The chain combines TRBV9 with TRBJ1-4; possible D gene TRBD1, 6 bases. CDR3 amino acids: CASSEIQGTNEKLFF. The DNA of the CDR3 is TGTGCCAGCAGCGAGATACAGGGAACTAATGAAAAACTGTTTTTT.